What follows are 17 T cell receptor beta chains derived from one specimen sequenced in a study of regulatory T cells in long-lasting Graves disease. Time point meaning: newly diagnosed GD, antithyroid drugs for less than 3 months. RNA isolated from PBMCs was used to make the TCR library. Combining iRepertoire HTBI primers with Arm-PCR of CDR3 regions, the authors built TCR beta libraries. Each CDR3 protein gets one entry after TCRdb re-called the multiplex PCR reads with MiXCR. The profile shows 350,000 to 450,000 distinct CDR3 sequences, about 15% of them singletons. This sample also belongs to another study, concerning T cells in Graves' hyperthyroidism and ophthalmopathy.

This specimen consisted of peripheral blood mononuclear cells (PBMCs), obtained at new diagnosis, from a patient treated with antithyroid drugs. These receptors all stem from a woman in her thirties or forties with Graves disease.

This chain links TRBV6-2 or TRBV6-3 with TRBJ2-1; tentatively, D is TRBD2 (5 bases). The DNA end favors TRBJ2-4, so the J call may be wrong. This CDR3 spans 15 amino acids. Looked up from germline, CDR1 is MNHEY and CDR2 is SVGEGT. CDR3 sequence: CATTDPGPIGDIQYF. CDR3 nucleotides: TGTGCCACCACGGACCCCGGCCCAATCGGGGACATTCAGTACTTC.

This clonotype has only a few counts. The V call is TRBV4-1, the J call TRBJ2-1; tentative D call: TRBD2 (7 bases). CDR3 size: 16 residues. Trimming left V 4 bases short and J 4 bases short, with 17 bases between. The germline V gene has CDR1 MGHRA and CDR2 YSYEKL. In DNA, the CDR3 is TGCGCCAGCAGCCCTTCCCGGGGGGCCCCTTACAATGAGCAGTTCTTC. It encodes CASSPSRGAPYNEQFF.

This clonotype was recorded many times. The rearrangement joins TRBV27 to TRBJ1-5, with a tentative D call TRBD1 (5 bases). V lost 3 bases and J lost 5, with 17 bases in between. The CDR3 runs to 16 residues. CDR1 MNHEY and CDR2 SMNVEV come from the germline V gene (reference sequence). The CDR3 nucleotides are TGTGCCAGCAGTTTCATGGGGCCAGGGTTCGATCAGCCCCAGCATTTT. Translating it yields CASSFMGPGFDQPQHF.

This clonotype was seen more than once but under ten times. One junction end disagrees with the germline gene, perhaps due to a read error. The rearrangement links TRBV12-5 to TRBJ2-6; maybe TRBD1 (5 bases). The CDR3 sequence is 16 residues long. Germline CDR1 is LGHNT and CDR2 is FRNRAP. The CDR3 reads CASVLAQGSGANVLTF. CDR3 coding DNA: TGTGCTAGTGTTTTGGCGCAGGGTTCTGGGGCCAACGTCCTGACTTTC.

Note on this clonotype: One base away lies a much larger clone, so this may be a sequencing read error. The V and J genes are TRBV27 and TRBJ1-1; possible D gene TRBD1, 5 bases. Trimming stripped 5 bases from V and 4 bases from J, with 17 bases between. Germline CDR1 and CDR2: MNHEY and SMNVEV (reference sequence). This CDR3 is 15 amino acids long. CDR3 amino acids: CASSESGGRGTEAFF. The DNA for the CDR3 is TGTGCCAGCAGTGAGTCGGGGGGAAGGGGCACTGAAGCTTTCTTT.

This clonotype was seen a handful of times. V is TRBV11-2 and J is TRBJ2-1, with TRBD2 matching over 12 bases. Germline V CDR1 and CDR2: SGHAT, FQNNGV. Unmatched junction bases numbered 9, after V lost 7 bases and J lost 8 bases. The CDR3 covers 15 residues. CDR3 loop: CASNKRLAGVDEQFF. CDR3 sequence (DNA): TGTGCCAGCAACAAGAGACTAGCGGGAGTTGATGAGCAGTTCTTC.

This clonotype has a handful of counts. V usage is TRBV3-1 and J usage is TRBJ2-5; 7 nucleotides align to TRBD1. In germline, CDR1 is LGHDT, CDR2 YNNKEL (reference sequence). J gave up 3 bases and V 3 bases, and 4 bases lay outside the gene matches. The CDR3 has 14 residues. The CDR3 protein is CASSHMDRKETQYF. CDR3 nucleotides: TGTGCCAGCAGCCACATGGACAGGAAAGAGACCCAGTACTTC.

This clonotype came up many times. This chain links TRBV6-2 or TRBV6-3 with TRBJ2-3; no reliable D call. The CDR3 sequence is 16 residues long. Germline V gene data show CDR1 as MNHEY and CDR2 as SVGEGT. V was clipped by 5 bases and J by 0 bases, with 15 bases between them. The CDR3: CASSTLAQSSTDTQYF. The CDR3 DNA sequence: TGTGCCAGCAGTACCCTGGCCCAATCTAGCACAGATACGCAGTATTTT.

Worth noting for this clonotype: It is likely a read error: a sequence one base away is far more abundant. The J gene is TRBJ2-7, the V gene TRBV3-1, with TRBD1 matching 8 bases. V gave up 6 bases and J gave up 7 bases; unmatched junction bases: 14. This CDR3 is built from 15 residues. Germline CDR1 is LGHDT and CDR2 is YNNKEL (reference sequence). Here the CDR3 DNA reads TGTGCCAGCAGGTCACGGGACAGGCTCTACAATGAGCAGTACTTC. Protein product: CASRSRDRLYNEQYF.

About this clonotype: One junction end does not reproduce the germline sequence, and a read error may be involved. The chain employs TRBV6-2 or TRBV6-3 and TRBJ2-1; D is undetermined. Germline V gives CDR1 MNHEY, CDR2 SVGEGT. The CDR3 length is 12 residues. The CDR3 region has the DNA TGTGCCAGCAGTTACAATGGTCCCGCAACAAGCTTC. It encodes CASSYNGPATSF.

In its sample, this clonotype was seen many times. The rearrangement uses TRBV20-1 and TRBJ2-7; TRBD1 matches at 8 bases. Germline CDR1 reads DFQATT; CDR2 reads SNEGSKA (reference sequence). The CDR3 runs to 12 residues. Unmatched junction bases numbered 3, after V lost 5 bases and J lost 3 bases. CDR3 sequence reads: CSADRGGYEQYF. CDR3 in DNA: TGCAGTGCTGACAGGGGAGGCTACGAGCAGTACTTC.

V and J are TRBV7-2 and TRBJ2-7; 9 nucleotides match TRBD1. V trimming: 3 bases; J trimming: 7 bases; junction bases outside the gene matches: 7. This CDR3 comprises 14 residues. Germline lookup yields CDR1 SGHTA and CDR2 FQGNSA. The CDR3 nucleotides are TGTGCCAGCAGCTTGGGACAGGGCGAGGGAGAGCAGTACTTC. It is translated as CASSLGQGEGEQYF.

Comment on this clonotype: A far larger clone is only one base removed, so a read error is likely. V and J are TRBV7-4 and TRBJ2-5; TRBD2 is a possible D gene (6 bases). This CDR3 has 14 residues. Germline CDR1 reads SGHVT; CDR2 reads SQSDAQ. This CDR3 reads CASSVWGTSETQHF. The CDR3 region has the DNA TGTGCCAGCAGCGTTTGGGGGACTTCGGAGACCCAGCACTTC.

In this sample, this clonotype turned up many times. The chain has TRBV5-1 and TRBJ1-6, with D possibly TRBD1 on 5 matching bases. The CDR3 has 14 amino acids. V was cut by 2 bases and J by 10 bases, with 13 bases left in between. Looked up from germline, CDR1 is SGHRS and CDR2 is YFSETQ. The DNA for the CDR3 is TGCGCCAGCAGCTTCAGGGAGGCCACGTCACCCCTCCACTTT. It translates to CASSFREATSPLHF. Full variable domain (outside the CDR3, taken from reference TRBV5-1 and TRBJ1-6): KAGVTQTPRYLIKTRGQQVTLSCSPISGHRSVSWYQQTPGQGLQFLFEYFSETQRNKGNFPGRFSGRQFSNSRSEMNVSTLELGDSALYLCASSFREATSPLHFGNGTRLTVT.

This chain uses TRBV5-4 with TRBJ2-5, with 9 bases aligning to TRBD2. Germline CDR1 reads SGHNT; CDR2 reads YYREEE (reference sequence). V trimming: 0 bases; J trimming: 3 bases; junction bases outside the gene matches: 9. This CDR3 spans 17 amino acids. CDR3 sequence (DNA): TGTGCCAGCAGCTTGGGGGGGGCTAGCGGGAAGAAAGAGACCCAGTACTTC. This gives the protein CASSLGGASGKKETQYF.

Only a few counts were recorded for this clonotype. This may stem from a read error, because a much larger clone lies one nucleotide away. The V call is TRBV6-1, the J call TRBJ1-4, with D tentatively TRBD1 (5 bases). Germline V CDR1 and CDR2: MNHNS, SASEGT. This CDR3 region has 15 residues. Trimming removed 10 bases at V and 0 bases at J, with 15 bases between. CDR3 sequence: CANSPGTTTNEKLFF. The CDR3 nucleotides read TGTGCCAACAGCCCCGGGACGACAACTAATGAAAAACTGTTTTTT.

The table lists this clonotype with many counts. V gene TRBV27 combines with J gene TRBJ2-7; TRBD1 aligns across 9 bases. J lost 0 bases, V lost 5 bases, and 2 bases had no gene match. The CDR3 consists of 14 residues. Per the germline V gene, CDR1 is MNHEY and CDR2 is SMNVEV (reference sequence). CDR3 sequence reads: CASSMTGGSYEQYF. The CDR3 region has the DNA TGTGCCAGCAGTATGACAGGGGGCTCCTACGAGCAGTACTTC.